The clone carrying this T cell receptor (beta chain) showed up many times. What it binds is unknown. Unique molecular identifiers were attached to individual cDNA molecules. TCRdb redid the calling of the 5' RACE reads with MiXCR, one entry per CDR3 protein. This table holds just over 95,000 distinct CDR3 sequences, 8% to 13% found once. This CDR3 spans 15 amino acids. Germline V gene lookup returns CDR1 SGHTA and CDR2 FQGNSA. V lost 1 base and J lost 6; bases outside the gene matches: 4. This entry belongs to a study of early T cells in non-severe SARS-CoV-2 infection. The overall study: Sequenced material consisted of bulk RNA (from unsorted whole blood), and chains were unpaired. Findings and limits, study-wide: Using VDJdb, the matching emphasized anti-spike CD8 responses while missing private and CD4 specificities.

V usage is TRBV7-2 and J usage is TRBJ2-1; 9 positions agree with TRBD2. The receptor was derived from an adult who was a healthcare worker with PCR-confirmed SARS-CoV-2 infection or an uninfected control (not recorded which). The material was whole blood, obtained at baseline. CDR3 in DNA: TGTGCCAGCAGCTTAGTAGCGGGGGCGACCAATGAGCAGTTCTTC. This translates into CASSLVAGATNEQFF. The full variable domain, rest sourced from reference TRBV7-2 and TRBJ2-1, is GAGVSQSPSNKVTEKGKDVELRCDPISGHTALYWYRQSLGQGLEFLIYFQGNSAPDKSGLPSDRFSAERTGGSVSTLTIQRTQQEDSAVYLCASSLVAGATNEQFFGPGTRLTVL.